This TCR beta chain was obtained from a study of blood T cell repertoires in COVID-19. About the research overall: T cells, B-cell-depleted T cells, or PBMCs supplied cDNA or gDNA.

As processed by the authors: For nucleated cells, counts were estimated from reference gene primer amplification. The method was immunoSEQ multiplex PCR; TCRdb's version includes in-frame clones alone and lacks a portion of them. V, J and clone size reflect that table, while D and trimming were determined from the DNA. Of hundreds of thousands of clones listed, 80% to 85% were seen once; the top ten hold about 5%. Germline assignment: CDR1 ENHRY and CDR2 SYGVKD. V dropped 9 bases and J dropped 4 bases, with 10 bases sitting between them. The CDR3 length is 12 residues. The cohort comprised adults aged roughly 18 to 95 years residing in around 25 US areas. Within 2 weeks before study entry, exposed participants met a COVID-19 case. This clone was recorded once.

The V call is TRBV10-3, the J call TRBJ1-3; possibly TRBD1 for D (5 bases). The sample comprised PBMCs or T cells enriched from blood (not recorded which). The receptor comes from a man between 35 and 55 years old who had been exposed to COVID-19. The CDR3 reads CAMGTGGNTIYF. The CDR3 DNA reads TGTGCCATGGGGACTGGAGGAAACACCATATATTTT.